This TCR beta chain was found in a study of control samples from healthy donors and cancer patients. Data came from immunoSEQ multiplex PCR; TCRdb stores just in-frame clones and leaves some out. The sample consists of roughly 200,000 clones, over 90% of them appearing once. In its sample, this clone was seen once. Germline V gives CDR1 SGDLS, CDR2 YYNGEE. This CDR3 is built from 14 residues. V was clipped by 0 bases and J by 5 bases, with 11 bases between them. V and J are TRBV9 and TRBJ1-1; D is uncertain. This receptor was obtained from a man in his fifties or sixties in good health. Material for sequencing was blood. The CDR3 nucleotides are TGTGCCAGCAGCGTAGTGATGGGGATGACTGAAGCTTTCTTT. This encodes CASSVVMGMTEAFF. Combining the CDR3 with reference TRBV9 and TRBJ1-1 gives the whole variable domain DSGVTQTPKHLITATGQRVTLRCSPRSGDLSVYWYQQSLDQGLQFLIQYYNGEERAKGNILERFSAQQFPDLHSELNLSSLELGDSALYFCASSVVMGMTEAFFGQGTRLTVV.